This T cell receptor (beta chain) was sequenced for a study of OX40 agonist ivuxolimab in advanced cancers. Study overall: Ivuxolimab, an antibody acting as an agonist of OX40 (CD134), was used to treat patients. Patients with hepatocellular carcinoma, melanoma, renal cell or head and neck cancer made up the dose-escalation patients. From about 20 to 80 years was the age range, with a mean of 60 years, and over 80% were male. Study-level points and caveats: With doses of 0.1-3.0 mg/kg, partial responders showed among the lowest clonal expansion.

As concerns this clone: Its matching antigen is unknown.

Deletions cut 5 bases from V and 2 bases from J, with 5 bases between. Germline-derived CDR1 and CDR2 are MNHEY and SMNVEV (reference sequence). The CDR3 is made up of 12 amino acids. Measured with immunoSEQ multiplex PCR; TCRdb has only the in-frame clones, and not every one. The table includes some 50,000 clones, approximately 90% detected once. This chain joins TRBV27 and TRBJ2-3; the D is unclear. The receptor comes from an adult with an advanced solid tumor such as melanoma, head and neck, liver or kidney cancer. The sequences come from CD4+ or CD8+ T cells sorted from blood, collected in a trial of the OX40 agonist ivuxolimab. The CDR3 DNA reads as TGTGCCAGCAGTCCGGTCACAGATACGCAGTATTTT. It yields the protein CASSPVTDTQYF.